This T cell receptor (beta chain) is drawn from a study of early T cells in non-severe SARS-CoV-2 infection. For the study at large: Chains from this unsorted whole-blood bulk RNA could not be paired.

Study results and caveats: The study's VDJdb matching favored anti-spike CD8 responses and missed private and CD4 specificities.

V was shortened by 2 bases and J by 0 bases, with 18 bases between the two germline ends. The CDR3 contains 18 residues. Germline V lookup: CDR1 WSHSY, CDR2 SAAADI. Unique molecular identifiers (one per individual cDNA molecule) were attached. TCRdb analysed the 5' RACE reads with MiXCR anew, one entry per CDR3 protein. The sample lists 55,000 to 75,000 distinct CDR3 sequences; 5.9% were seen once. This clonotype has a count of ten or more. Antigen unknown. The V and J genes are TRBV10-2 and TRBJ2-3, with unresolved D. This specimen was whole blood, taken at baseline. The sequence was collected from an adult who was a healthcare worker with PCR-confirmed SARS-CoV-2 infection or an uninfected control (not recorded which). The CDR3 DNA follows: TGCGCCAGCAGTGAGACCGATTTAGAGGCGTCTAGCACAGATACGCAGTATTTT. It yields the protein CASSETDLEASSTDTQYF.